One T cell receptor beta chain is described in this entry. These data are taken from a study of blood T cell repertoires in COVID-19. The protocol was immunoSEQ multiplex PCR, while the TCRdb copy is restricted to in-frame clones and leaves out a portion. This sample yields 65,000 to 90,000 clones, of which 75% to 95% are seen a single time; 6.9% belongs to the top ten. J was trimmed by 7 bases and V by 8 bases; bases with no gene match: 13. Germline lookup yields CDR1 KGHSH and CDR2 LQKENI. This CDR3 region has 15 residues. The V call is TRBV18, the J call TRBJ1-2; 10 bases agree with TRBD1. Sequenced material: peripheral blood. This TCR was recovered from a human donor in a cohort sampled during active COVID-19. CDR3 region: CASGGTGDPLSGYTF. The CDR3 DNA reads TGTGCCAGCGGGGGGACAGGGGATCCCCTCAGTGGCTACACCTTC.